The 5 T cell receptor beta chains below come from one sample, sequenced in a study of shared T cell receptors in the human thymus. TCRdb's table, derived via immunoSEQ multiplex PCR, lists solely in-frame clones and lacks some. The profile shows 500,000 to 850,000 clones, around 87% of them singletons. These data also formed part of another study, on human thymus T cells.

The sequencing input was thymocytes. These receptors came from a boy under two years old with a congenital heart defect.

Note on this clone: The sample has other DNA sequences that encode this CDR3 too. The chain recombines TRBV20-1 with TRBJ1-1; unclear D gene. Germline assignment: CDR1 DFQATT and CDR2 SNEGSKA (reference sequence). V was trimmed by 6 bases and J by 4 bases, leaving 6 bases between them. CDR3 length: 10 amino acids. The CDR3 DNA sequence: TGCAGTGCCGGTGGCACTGAAGCTTTCTTT. It translates to CSAGGTEAFF.

J is TRBJ2-5 and V is TRBV7-2; 8 nucleotides match TRBD1. The J segment lost 5 bases and the V segment lost 5 bases, leaving 10 bases of the junction unmatched. Per germline, CDR1 SGHTA and CDR2 FQGNSA. The CDR3 totals 15 residues. The CDR3 bases are TGTGCCAGCAGCCCCACAATCAGGGGGCTGGAGACCCAGTACTTC. Amino acid sequence: CASSPTIRGLETQYF. Full variable domain (rest looked up from reference TRBV7-2 and TRBJ2-5): GAGVSQSPSNKVTEKGKDVELRCDPISGHTALYWYRQSLGQGLEFLIYFQGNSAPDKSGLPSDRFSAERTGGSVSTLTIQRTQQEDSAVYLCASSPTIRGLETQYFGPGTRLLVL.

This clone was seen a few times. The CDR3: CASSDSTGTLNYGYTF. The CDR3 coding sequence is TGTGCCAGCAGCGATTCGACAGGGACCCTTAACTATGGCTACACCTTC. The gene calls are TRBV9 and TRBJ1-2; 7 bases are shared with TRBD1. This CDR3 region has 16 residues. CDR1 and CDR2 (germline): SGDLS, YYNGEE. Trimming removed 3 bases from V and 1 base from J; junction bases left unmatched: 9.

This clone was found once. The chain recombines TRBV15 with TRBJ2-5, with a possible D match to TRBD2 (5 bases). In germline, CDR1 is LNHNV, CDR2 YYDKDF (reference sequence). V shed 2 bases and J shed 5 bases, with 9 bases lying between them. The CDR3 length is 13 residues. CDR3: CATSRRPGETQYF. CDR3 sequence (DNA): TGTGCCACCAGCAGACGCCCGGGGGAGACCCAGTACTTC.

V gene TRBV12-5 combines with J gene TRBJ1-5, with 10 nucleotides matching TRBD1. The CDR3 is 15 residues long. CDR1 is LGHNT, CDR2 FRNRAP, per germline. With 6 bases clipped from V and 7 bases from J, the junction kept 9 bases outside the gene matches. In nucleotides, the CDR3 is TGTGCTAGTGGCCCGGGACAGGGGATCTCACAGCCCCAGCATTTT. This codes for CASGPGQGISQPQHF.